These 7 T cell receptor beta chains were all obtained from the same sample, sequenced in a study of prognosis after radiotherapy for stage I lung cancer. Genomic DNA was the source, and TCR beta CDR3 was amplified from it by two-round multiplex PCR. Gene-specific primers for each TRBV and TRBJ gene drove first-round PCR. TCRdb redid the calling of the multiplex PCR reads with MiXCR, one entry per CDR3 protein. The sample consists of over 20,000 distinct CDR3 sequences, 35% to 45% of them appearing once. Source: PBMCs, taken before or after stereotactic body radiation therapy (not recorded which). The origin of the receptors is a donor at least 50 years old with non-small cell lung cancer.

This clonotype showed up many times. The chain links TRBV2 to TRBJ2-2; TRBD1 matches at 8 bases. Trimming took 6 bases from V and 5 from J; bases not matched to a gene: 5. The CDR3 covers 14 residues. Germline loops: CDR1 SNHLY, CDR2 FYNNEI. Here the CDR3 reads CASRDRVKTGELFF. The DNA of the CDR3 is TGTGCCAGCAGGGACAGGGTAAAGACCGGGGAGCTGTTTTTT.

The sample holds many counts of this clonotype. The chain uses TRBV12-3 or TRBV12-4 and TRBJ2-6; D is ambiguous. The CDR3 has 13 residues. Trimming removed 7 bases at V and 0 bases at J, with 4 bases between. CDR3 amino acids: CASNLSGANVLTF. The CDR3, as DNA: TGTGCCAGCAACCTCTCTGGGGCCAACGTCCTGACTTTC.

This chain uses TRBV28 with TRBJ2-7, with D possibly matching TRBD1 (6 bases). The CDR3 covers 14 residues. V was clipped by 2 bases and J by 6 bases, with 14 bases between them. From germline, CDR1 is MDHEN and CDR2 SYDVKM. CDR3 residues: CASSLAGAWGEQYF. The CDR3, as DNA: TGTGCCAGCAGTTTAGCAGGGGCCTGGGGCGAGCAGTACTTC.

Many counts were recorded for this clonotype. The genes are TRBV28 and TRBJ2-1; the D gene is possibly TRBD2 (5 bases). The germline gives CDR1 MDHEN, CDR2 SYDVKM. Deletions cut 10 bases from V and 1 base from J, with 11 bases between. This CDR3 is 13 amino acids long. CDR3 amino acids: CATEGTSYNEQFF. In DNA form, the CDR3 reads TGTGCCACTGAGGGTACGTCCTACAATGAGCAGTTCTTC.

This chain connects TRBV5-4 to TRBJ2-2, with D maybe TRBD1 (6 bases). The CDR3 loop spans 14 amino acids. CDR1 and CDR2 (germline): SGHNT, YYREEE (reference sequence). The V end was cut by 4 bases, the J end by 4 bases, with 11 bases between. Written as DNA, the CDR3 is TGTGCCAGCAGCGTCCCAGGGGCCACCGGGGAGCTGTTTTTT. Its protein product is CASSVPGATGELFF.

There are many counts of this clonotype. DNA for the CDR3: TGCAGTGCTAACCTGGGGAACACCATATATTTT. Translated: CSANLGNTIYF. This chain uses TRBV20-1 with TRBJ1-3, with no clear D. V dropped 4 bases and J dropped 7 bases, with 8 bases sitting between them. Germline CDR1 and CDR2: DFQATT and SNEGSKA (reference sequence). This CDR3 has 11 residues.

The chain couples TRBV5-1 to TRBJ2-7; 9 bases match TRBD1. The length of the CDR3 is 15 residues. Per the germline V gene, CDR1 is SGHRS and CDR2 is YFSETQ. V lost 3 bases, J lost 2 bases, and 6 bases stayed unmatched. The CDR3 DNA reads TGCGCCAGCAGCTCAACCGGGACAGGGACCTACGAGCAGTACTTC. Its translation: CASSSTGTGTYEQYF.